These 30 T cell receptor beta chains share one sample of origin, sequenced in a study of cytomegalovirus exposure and HLA in healthy donors. With 60 Vbeta and 13 Jbeta primers, the PCR was carried out. The protocol was immunoSEQ multiplex PCR, while the TCRdb copy is restricted to in-frame clones and leaves out a portion. The profile covers 130,000 to 150,000 clones, with approximately 80% appearing a single time and about 13% taken by the ten largest. Sequencing was carried out using PBMCs. The receptor source for this set is a man aged 35 to 55 in good health and CMV-seropositive.

The chain carries TRBV7-9 and TRBJ2-7, with 7 positions matching TRBD2. The CDR3 is 15 residues long. V lost 5 bases, J lost 2 bases, and 9 bases stayed unmatched. The germline V gene encodes CDR1 SEHNR and CDR2 FQNEAQ (reference sequence). The CDR3 is CASSLEAGRPYEQYF. The CDR3, as DNA: TGTGCCAGCAGCCTAGAAGCGGGACGACCCTACGAGCAGTACTTC. Using reference TRBV7-9 and TRBJ2-7 for the parts outside the CDR3, the full variable domain is DTGVSQNPRHKITKRGQNVTFRCDPISEHNRLYWYRQTLGQGPEFLTYFQNEAQLEKSRLLSDRFSAERPKGSFSTLEIQRTEQGDSAMYLCASSLEAGRPYEQYFGPGTRLTVT.

The rearrangement uses TRBV14 and TRBJ2-7; 8 bases map to TRBD1. Germline lookup yields CDR1 SGHDN and CDR2 FVKESK. V was clipped by 3 bases and J by 2 bases; unmatched bases: 12. The CDR3 loop spans 17 amino acids. This CDR3 is CASSHRTGTGLPYEQYF. The CDR3 DNA reads TGTGCCAGCAGCCATCGCACGGGGACAGGATTACCCTACGAGCAGTACTTC.

The rearrangement uses TRBV28 and TRBJ2-1, with TRBD2 matching over 15 bases. Unmatched junction bases numbered 13, after V lost 7 bases and J lost 9 bases. The germline gives CDR1 MDHEN, CDR2 SYDVKM. The length of the CDR3 is 17 residues. CDR3: CASIQLGTSGRRGEQFF. In DNA, the CDR3 is TGTGCCAGCATTCAACTCGGGACTAGCGGGAGGAGGGGTGAGCAGTTCTTC.

The gene calls are TRBV6-1 and TRBJ1-5; D gene unclear. CDR1 is MNHNS and CDR2 is SASEGT in the germline V gene. The CDR3 consists of 14 residues. Trimming took off 4 bases at V and 3 bases at J, with 10 bases between the two ends. The CDR3 nucleotides read TGTGCCAGCAGTGTTAGGGAGATCAATCAGCCCCAGCATTTT. Amino acid sequence: CASSVREINQPQHF.

This chain joins TRBV10-3 and TRBJ2-5, with D perhaps matching TRBD2 (6 bases). Germline loops: CDR1 ENHRY, CDR2 SYGVKD. The CDR3 sequence is 13 residues long. The V gene lost 8 bases and the J gene lost 4 bases, with 14 bases spanning the gap. The CDR3, as DNA: TGTGCCATCGCTAGGGCGGGACCAGAGACCCAGTACTTC. It is translated as CAIARAGPETQYF.

Remarks on this clone: A read error may account for a junction end that differs from germline. This sequence joins TRBV7-2 and TRBJ2-2; weak D call: TRBD2 (6 bases). The CDR3 contains 14 residues. CDR1 SGHTA and CDR2 FQGNSA come from the germline V gene. CDR3 nucleotide sequence: TGTGCCAGCAGCTTAGCGAGATCGACTAGGGATCTGTTTTTT. It is translated as CASSLARSTRDLFF.

This chain uses TRBV10-3 with TRBJ2-5, with 10 nucleotides matching TRBD2. The V segment lost 2 bases and the J segment 5 bases; nucleotides outside the gene matches: 17. The CDR3 loop spans 19 amino acids. Per the germline V gene, CDR1 is ENHRY and CDR2 is SYGVKD. CDR3: CAISESPTSASGSRETQYF. The CDR3 nucleotides read TGTGCCATCAGTGAGAGCCCCACGTCCGCTAGCGGGAGCAGGGAGACCCAGTACTTC.

This chain uses TRBV29-1 with TRBJ1-4, with a tentative D call TRBD1 (5 bases). From germline, CDR1 is SQVTM and CDR2 ANQGSEA. The CDR3 contains 13 residues. With 6 bases removed from V and 6 bases from J, the gap between germline ends came to 14 bases. The CDR3 is CSVLGALDEKLFF. The DNA of the CDR3 is TGCAGCGTCCTTGGGGCCTTGGATGAAAAACTGTTTTTT.

V usage is TRBV10-3 and J usage is TRBJ2-5; D is unresolved. Trimming removed 6 bases at V and 5 bases at J, with 13 bases between. This CDR3 has 13 amino acids. Germline CDR1 is ENHRY and CDR2 is SYGVKD. The CDR3 nucleotides are TGTGCCATCAGCGGATACCCGCGGGAGACCCAGTACTTC. Protein product: CAISGYPRETQYF.

Regarding this clone: Other nucleotide sequences from this sample produce the same CDR3. The rearrangement uses TRBV2 and TRBJ2-5, with D perhaps TRBD1 (6 bases). Trimming pared 4 bases from V and 4 bases from J, leaving 7 bases between. The CDR3 is made up of 12 amino acids. Germline V gene sequence: CDR1 SNHLY, CDR2 FYNNEI. CDR3 nucleotide sequence: TGTGCCAGCAGTGGAGGGGGAGAGACCCAGTACTTC. This sequence encodes CASSGGGETQYF.

The sample holds a few counts of this clone. This sequence joins TRBV7-8 and TRBJ2-1, with a possible D match to TRBD1 (6 bases). Trimming removed 2 bases at V and 4 bases at J, with 18 bases between. This CDR3 is 17 amino acids long. Looked up from germline, CDR1 is SGHVS and CDR2 is FQNEAQ. The CDR3 loop is CASSLRNGEGEYNEQFF. The CDR3 bases are TGTGCCAGCAGCTTAAGAAATGGAGAGGGGGAGTACAATGAGCAGTTCTTC.

This sequence joins TRBV27 and TRBJ2-4, with 7 bases identical to TRBD2. V lost 1 base to trimming and J lost 0 bases; unmatched junction nucleotides: 9. The CDR3 runs to 18 residues. Per germline, CDR1 MNHEY and CDR2 SMNVEV (reference sequence). In nucleotides, the CDR3 is TGTGCCAGCAGTTTATGGCGGGAGAGGAATCTAGCCAAAAACATTCAGTACTTC. Translation gives CASSLWRERNLAKNIQYF.

The rearrangement joins TRBV9 to TRBJ1-1, with TRBD1 matching 11 bases. The length of the CDR3 is 18 residues. The germline V gene has CDR1 SGDLS and CDR2 YYNGEE. Germline trimming cut 0 bases from V and 0 bases from J; bases unmatched to any gene: 7. The CDR3 sequence is CASSVGRGQGGMNTEAFF. DNA for the CDR3: TGTGCCAGCAGCGTAGGACGGGGACAGGGGGGCATGAACACTGAAGCTTTCTTT.

This chain links TRBV18 with TRBJ2-7; tentative D call: TRBD2 (6 bases). The germline gives CDR1 KGHSH, CDR2 LQKENI. The V and J ends lost 0 bases and 7 bases respectively, with 13 bases between them. The CDR3 consists of 14 residues. The CDR3 loop is CASSPPGLTVEQYF. CDR3 nucleotides: TGTGCCAGCTCACCACCGGGACTGACGGTTGAGCAGTACTTC.

The chain links TRBV29-1 to TRBJ2-6, with TRBD1 identical over 7 bases. V shed 7 bases, J shed 0 bases, and the junction held 6 bases outside the gene matches. Germline V gene data show CDR1 as SQVTM and CDR2 as ANQGSEA. The CDR3 runs to 15 residues. The CDR3, as DNA: TGCAGCGCTGGGGACAGAGGCTCTGGGGCCAACGTCCTGACTTTC. It codes for CSAGDRGSGANVLTF.

This clone was detected once. The V call is TRBV5-1, the J call TRBJ2-1, with 11 bases fitting TRBD1. Trimming at V came to 0 bases and at J to 3 bases, leaving 2 bases not matched to a gene. The germline V gene encodes CDR1 SGHRS and CDR2 YFSETQ. The CDR3 is made up of 16 amino acids. CDR3 sequence reads: CASSLGGTGGYNEQFF. Written as DNA, the CDR3 is TGCGCCAGCAGCTTGGGGGGGACAGGGGGCTACAATGAGCAGTTCTTC. The full variable domain, in which reference TRBV5-1 and TRBJ2-1 provide the parts outside the CDR3, is KAGVTQTPRYLIKTRGQQVTLSCSPISGHRSVSWYQQTPGQGLQFLFEYFSETQRNKGNFPGRFSGRQFSNSRSEMNVSTLELGDSALYLCASSLGGTGGYNEQFFGPGTRLTVL.

V is TRBV10-3 and J is TRBJ2-7; D perhaps matches TRBD2 (5 bases). Trimming removed 10 bases at V and 3 bases at J, with 13 bases between. Germline V CDR1 and CDR2: ENHRY, SYGVKD. CDR3 length: 12 residues. The CDR3 spells CATSGTYYEQYF. DNA of the CDR3: TGTGCCACCAGCGGTACCTACTACGAGCAGTACTTC.

This clone has a single count. The rearrangement links TRBV5-1 to TRBJ2-2; D may be TRBD2 (6 bases). The CDR3 is 15 amino acids. Germline V CDR1 and CDR2: SGHRS, YFSETQ. V shed 4 bases and J shed 5 bases, with 15 bases lying between them. CDR3 amino acids: CASSPAGHGTGELFF. The CDR3, as DNA: TGCGCCAGCAGCCCCGCGGGGCATGGGACCGGGGAGCTGTTTTTT.

V is TRBV11-1 and J is TRBJ2-4; TRBD1 aligns across 9 bases. The V segment lost 6 bases and the J segment 1 base; nucleotides outside the gene matches: 10. Germline values: CDR1 SGHAT, CDR2 FQDESV (reference sequence). The CDR3 spans 17 residues. The CDR3 nucleotides read TGTGCCAGCAGTCCCGGGACAGGGAGAGAGGCCAAAAACATTCAGTACTTC. Amino acids: CASSPGTGREAKNIQYF.

The chain has TRBV9 and TRBJ2-1; tentative D call: TRBD2 (5 bases). Trimming took 0 bases from V and 0 from J, leaving 10 bases between them. Germline values: CDR1 SGDLS, CDR2 YYNGEE. The CDR3 totals 16 residues. This CDR3 reads CASSVVRVSSYNEQFF. CDR3 nucleotides: TGTGCCAGCAGCGTAGTGCGGGTAAGCTCCTACAATGAGCAGTTCTTC. Full variable domain (missing parts from reference TRBV9 and TRBJ2-1): DSGVTQTPKHLITATGQRVTLRCSPRSGDLSVYWYQQSLDQGLQFLIQYYNGEERAKGNILERFSAQQFPDLHSELNLSSLELGDSALYFCASSVVRVSSYNEQFFGPGTRLTVL.

Worth noting for this clone: One end of the junction varies from germline; a read error may be responsible. The chain recombines TRBV5-1 with TRBJ2-7, with 11 bases aligning to TRBD2. Germline CDR1 is SGHRS and CDR2 is YFSETQ. CDR3 size: 15 residues. Here the CDR3 reads CASSAGTSGVYEQHF. The CDR3 nucleotides are TGCGCCAGCAGTGCCGGGACTAGCGGAGTCTACGAGCAGCACTTC.

The chain links TRBV5-1 to TRBJ2-1; D uncertain. V was clipped by 0 bases and J by 8 bases, with 6 bases between them. This CDR3 has 12 amino acids. CDR1 is SGHRS and CDR2 is YFSETQ in the germline V gene. CDR3 DNA sequence: TGCGCCAGCAGCTTGGACAAGTATGAGCAGTTCTTC. Amino acids: CASSLDKYEQFF.

Note on this clone: The same CDR3 can be traced to other DNA sequences in this sample. The chain links TRBV5-1 to TRBJ1-1; TRBD1 is a possible D gene (6 bases). The CDR3 has 15 residues. CDR1 SGHRS and CDR2 YFSETQ come from the germline V gene. The V and J ends lost 2 bases and 2 bases respectively, with 13 bases between them. DNA for the CDR3: TGCGCCAGCAGCTTAAGAACGGACAGCAACACTGAAGCTTTCTTT. This gives the protein CASSLRTDSNTEAFF.

This chain connects TRBV11-2 to TRBJ2-2, with TRBD2 matching 11 bases. J lost 1 base, V lost 5 bases, and 9 bases had no gene match. CDR3 length: 18 amino acids. Germline CDR1 is SGHAT and CDR2 is FQNNGV. CDR3 sequence (DNA): TGTGCCAGCAGCCCCTTTGGACTAGCGGGTCAGAACACCGGGGAGCTGTTTTTT. This sequence encodes CASSPFGLAGQNTGELFF.

This chain uses TRBV19 with TRBJ1-5, with D possibly being TRBD1 (5 bases). Germline V gene data show CDR1 as LNHDA and CDR2 as SQIVND (reference sequence). Between the trimmed V and J ends, which lost 4 bases and 2 bases, there was a span of 12 bases. The length of the CDR3 is 15 residues. The CDR3 region is CASSTISGGNQPQHF. The CDR3 coding sequence is TGTGCCAGTAGTACAATATCGGGGGGCAATCAGCCCCAGCATTTT.

CDR3 protein: CASSQLAGSSYNEQFF. The CDR3 bases are TGTGCCAGCTCCCAGTTAGCGGGAAGCTCCTACAATGAGCAGTTCTTC. V usage is TRBV18 and J usage is TRBJ2-1, with 8 nucleotides matching TRBD2. J lost 0 bases, V lost 6 bases, and 7 bases had no gene match. Germline-derived CDR1 and CDR2 are KGHSH and LQKENI. The CDR3 covers 16 residues.

The chain links TRBV30 to TRBJ2-4, with D perhaps matching TRBD1 (6 bases). Germline V gene sequence: CDR1 GTSNPN, CDR2 SVGIG (reference sequence). V was cut by 2 bases and J by 8 bases, with 13 bases left in between. The CDR3 spans 13 residues. This CDR3 reads CAWSRVPGDIQYF. The DNA for the CDR3 is TGTGCCTGGAGTCGAGTTCCAGGGGACATTCAGTACTTC.

This clone was seen more than once but under ten times. The genes are TRBV6-6 and TRBJ1-1; the match to TRBD1 covers 9 bases. The V and J ends lost 7 bases and 1 base, in that order; junction bases with no gene match: 4. Germline V gives CDR1 MNHNY, CDR2 SVGAGI (reference sequence). This CDR3 has 14 amino acids. The CDR3 DNA follows: TGTGCCAGCACCCCGACAGGGGGGAACACTGAAGCTTTCTTT. It is translated as CASTPTGGNTEAFF.

V usage is TRBV7-2 and J usage is TRBJ1-3; 8 positions match TRBD1. The CDR3 runs to 15 residues. V was pared by 5 bases and J by 1 base, with 4 bases of the junction left unmatched. CDR1 and CDR2 from the germline V gene are SGHTA and FQGNSA. The CDR3 coding sequence is TGTGCCAGCAGCCTCAGGGGGCCGTCTGGAAACACCATATATTTT. Its translation is CASSLRGPSGNTIYF.

In the case of this clone: One junction end disagrees with the germline gene, perhaps due to a read error. The chain is built from TRBV7-9 and TRBJ2-5; TRBD2 agrees at 10 bases. Germline V lookup: CDR1 SEHNR, CDR2 FQNEAQ (reference sequence). The CDR3 sequence is 14 residues long. CDR3 loop: CSSSYLAGEETQYF. CDR3 DNA: TGTTCCAGCAGCTATCTAGCGGGAGAAGAGACCCAGTACTTC. Drawing the rest from reference TRBV7-9 and TRBJ2-5, the complete variable domain is DTGVSQNPRHKITKRGQNVTFRCDPISEHNRLYWYRQTLGQGPEFLTYFQNEAQLEKSRLLSDRFSAERPKGSFSTLEIQRTEQGDSAMYLCSSSYLAGEETQYFGPGTRLLVL.